This entry concerns a single T cell receptor (beta chain). This clone was seen just once. Its antigen is currently not known. No base-level quality is on record; no much larger clone is a single base apart. This sample was included in a study of blood T cell repertoires in COVID-19 (dated by TCRdb to about 2020). Some background on the complete study: The collaborator samples originated in the United States, Italy and Spain and spanned the acute and convalescent phases of COVID-19. The prospective study material was composed of cDNA or gDNA derived from T cells, B-cell-depleted T cells, or PBMCs. Subjects who had been exposed to COVID-19, were actively infected with it, or had recovered from it provided the deeply sampled blood TCRbeta repertoires that made up the dataset. The repertoires were released in a freely available public database meant as a resource for research on the immune response to SARS-CoV-2. Samples were obtained from the ongoing ImmuneRACE study (first 160 participants) and from about 1,300 subjects provided by 6 global collaborators. A de-identified subject ID, COVID-19 status, age in years and sex were almost always included in the sample metadata. Where available, HLA class I and class II types were obtained from metadata supplied by the sample provider rather than from assay-based typing.

TCRbeta CDR3 regions were amplified from genomic DNA by means of the immunoSEQ Assay, a bias-controlled multiplex PCR. The paper's data handling went like this. Nucleated cell counts per sample were estimated from amplification of reference gene primers within the assay. Sequence reads were collapsed and filtered to measure the absolute abundance of every unique TCRbeta CDR3 rearrangement. Productive Simpson clonality was computed per sample as the square root of Simpson's diversity index over productive rearrangements. TCRdb carries this immuneACCESS record with in-frame sequences only. Its versions omit some clonotypes, under half of them owing to an unresolved V gene in the studies checked, with the rest unexplained. That table is the source of V, J and clone size, and D and trimming were worked out from the DNA. Counted in this sample were 100,000 to 150,000 clones; over 75% of them appeared once. The ten top clones hold roughly 2.2% of the sample.

Collaborating institutions collected whole blood in K2EDTA tubes following their own protocols. For TCRbeta analysis, collaborator samples were shipped as frozen whole blood, as isolated PBMCs, or as DNA extracted from either sample type. Study-level results and caveats: The amount of clinical and demographic metadata varied by source and participant and was provided uncurated.

From its cysteine to its phenylalanine, the CDR3 spans 15 amino acids. CDR3 DNA only is kept here, 45 bases in frame from base 1. Relative to germline, V is missing 8 bases and J is missing 4 bases, with 10 bases of the junction outside any gene match. Reading the germline V gene (reference sequence) gives CDR1 LNHDA and CDR2 SQIVND. The sample taken for sequencing was peripheral blood. Here the chain combines TRBV19 and TRBJ1-4, with 7 bases aligning to TRBD1. This TCR derives from a man in his 70s with active COVID-19. CDR3 loop: CASAGGQGDNEKLFF. The DNA sequence reads TGTGCCAGTGCCGGCGGGCAGGGGGATAATGAAAAACTGTTTTTT.